This T cell receptor (beta chain) was recorded in a study of blood T cell repertoires in COVID-19. On the study more broadly: Acute and convalescent COVID-19 specimens originated in the United States, Italy and Spain. Sample material is recorded as cDNA or gDNA derived from T cells, B-cell-depleted T cells, or PBMCs.

Per the authors' pipeline: Cell counts per sample came from amplifying reference gene primers. Repertoires were generated with immunoSEQ multiplex PCR, while TCRdb's copy carries only in-frame clones and drops some. The V and J calls and the clone size are those of that table, but D and trimming were determined from the DNA. The sample holds about 200,000 clones, 86% seen once. CDR1 and CDR2 from the germline V gene are SGHTA and FQGNSA. This CDR3 contains 14 residues. V shed 5 bases and J shed 13 bases, with 18 bases lying between them. This chain links TRBV7-2 with TRBJ1-6; D perhaps matches TRBD1 (5 bases). The receptor was derived from a woman in her fifties or sixties with acute or convalescent COVID-19. Material: peripheral blood. Here the CDR3 reads CASSLGGRVLPLHF. CDR3 sequence (DNA): TGTGCCAGCAGCCTGGGGGGACGAGTTCTTCCCCTCCACTTT.